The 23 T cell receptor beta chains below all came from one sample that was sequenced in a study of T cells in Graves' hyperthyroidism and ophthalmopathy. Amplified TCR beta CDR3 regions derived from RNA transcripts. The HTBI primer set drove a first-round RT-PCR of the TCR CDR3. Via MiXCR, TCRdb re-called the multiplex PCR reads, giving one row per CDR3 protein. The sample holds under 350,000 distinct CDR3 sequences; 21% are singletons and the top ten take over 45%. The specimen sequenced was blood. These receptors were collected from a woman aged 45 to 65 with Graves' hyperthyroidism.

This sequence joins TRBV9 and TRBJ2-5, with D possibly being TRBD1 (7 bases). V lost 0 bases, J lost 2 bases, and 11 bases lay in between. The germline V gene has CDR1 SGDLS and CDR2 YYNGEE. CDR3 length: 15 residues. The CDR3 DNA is TGTGCCAGCAGCGTAGCATCAGGGGGGCAAGAGACCCAGTACTTC. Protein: CASSVASGGQETQYF.

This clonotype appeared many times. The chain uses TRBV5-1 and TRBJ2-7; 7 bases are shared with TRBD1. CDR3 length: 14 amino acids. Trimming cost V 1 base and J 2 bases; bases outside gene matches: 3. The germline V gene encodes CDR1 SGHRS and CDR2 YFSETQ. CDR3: CASSLKQGAYEQYF. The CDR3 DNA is TGCGCCAGCAGCTTGAAGCAGGGGGCCTACGAGCAGTACTTC. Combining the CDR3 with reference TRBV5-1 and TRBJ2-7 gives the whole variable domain KAGVTQTPRYLIKTRGQQVTLSCSPISGHRSVSWYQQTPGQGLQFLFEYFSETQRNKGNFPGRFSGRQFSNSRSEMNVSTLELGDSALYLCASSLKQGAYEQYFGPGTRLTVT.

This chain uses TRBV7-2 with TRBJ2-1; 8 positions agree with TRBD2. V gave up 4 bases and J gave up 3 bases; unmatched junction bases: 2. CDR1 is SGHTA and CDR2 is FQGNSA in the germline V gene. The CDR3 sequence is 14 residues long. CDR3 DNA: TGTGCCAGCAGCTCCGGGACTAGCTACAATGAGCAGTTCTTC. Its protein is CASSSGTSYNEQFF.

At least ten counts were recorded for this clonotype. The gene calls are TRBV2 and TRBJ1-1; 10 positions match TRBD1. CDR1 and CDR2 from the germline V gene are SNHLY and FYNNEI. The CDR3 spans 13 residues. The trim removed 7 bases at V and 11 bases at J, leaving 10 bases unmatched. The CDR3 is CASIDWRDRGAFF. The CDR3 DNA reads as TGTGCCAGCATTGACTGGCGGGACAGGGGTGCTTTCTTT.

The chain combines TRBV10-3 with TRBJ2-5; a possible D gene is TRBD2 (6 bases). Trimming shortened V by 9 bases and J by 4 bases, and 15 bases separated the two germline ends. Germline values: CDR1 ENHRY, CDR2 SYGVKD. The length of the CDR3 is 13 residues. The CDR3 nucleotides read TGTGCCATATCTATGGGGGGAGGAGAGACCCAGTACTTC. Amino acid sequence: CAISMGGGETQYF.

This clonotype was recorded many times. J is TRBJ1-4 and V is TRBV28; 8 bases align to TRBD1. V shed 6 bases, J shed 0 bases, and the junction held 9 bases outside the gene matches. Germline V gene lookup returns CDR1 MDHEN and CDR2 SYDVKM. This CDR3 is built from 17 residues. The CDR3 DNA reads TGTGCCAGCAGCCCTCCGACAGGGGAGGCAACTAATGAAAAACTGTTTTTT. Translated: CASSPPTGEATNEKLFF.

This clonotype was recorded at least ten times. The CDR3, as DNA: TGCGGGGGGACACAGGGATCTTCCTACGAGCAGTACTTC. Translation: CGGTQGSSYEQYF. V usage is TRBV20-1 and J usage is TRBJ2-7; D may match TRBD1 or TRBD2 (6 bases each). CDR3 size: 13 residues. Germline CDR1 DFQATT, CDR2 SNEGSKA (reference sequence).

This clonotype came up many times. CDR3 region: CASSSNPSGGRTGELFF. The CDR3 DNA is TGTGCCAGCAGCTCTAATCCCAGCGGGGGGCGGACCGGGGAGCTGTTTTTT. This chain links TRBV7-2 with TRBJ2-2; 9 bases fit TRBD2. There are 17 residues in the CDR3. Per the germline V gene, CDR1 is SGHTA and CDR2 is FQGNSA. V lost 4 bases and J lost 5; bases outside the gene matches: 11.

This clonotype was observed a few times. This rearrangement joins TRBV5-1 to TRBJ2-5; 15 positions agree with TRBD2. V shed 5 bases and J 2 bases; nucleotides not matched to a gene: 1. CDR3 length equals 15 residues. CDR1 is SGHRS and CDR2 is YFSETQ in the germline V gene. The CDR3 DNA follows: TGCGCCAGCAGGGGACTAGCGGGGGGACAAGAGACCCAGTACTTC. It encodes CASRGLAGGQETQYF. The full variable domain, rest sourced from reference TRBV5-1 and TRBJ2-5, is KAGVTQTPRYLIKTRGQQVTLSCSPISGHRSVSWYQQTPGQGLQFLFEYFSETQRNKGNFPGRFSGRQFSNSRSEMNVSTLELGDSALYLCASRGLAGGQETQYFGPGTRLLVL.

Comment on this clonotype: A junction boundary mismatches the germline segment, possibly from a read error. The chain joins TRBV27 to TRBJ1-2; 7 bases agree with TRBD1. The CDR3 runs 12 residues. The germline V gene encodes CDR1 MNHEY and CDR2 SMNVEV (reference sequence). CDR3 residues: CPPGQPFYGYTF. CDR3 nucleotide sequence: TGCCCCCCGGGACAGCCTTTCTATGGCTACACCTTC.

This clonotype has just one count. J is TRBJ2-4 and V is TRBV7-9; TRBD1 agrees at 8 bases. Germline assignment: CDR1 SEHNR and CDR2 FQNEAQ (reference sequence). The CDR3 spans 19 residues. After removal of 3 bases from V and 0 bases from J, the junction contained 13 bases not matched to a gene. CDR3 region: CASSFSLTRGLLAKNIQYF. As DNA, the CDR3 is TGTGCCAGCAGCTTTTCCCTCACCAGGGGGCTCCTAGCCAAAAACATTCAGTACTTC. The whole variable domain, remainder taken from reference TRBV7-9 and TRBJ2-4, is DTGVSQNPRHKITKRGQNVTFRCDPISEHNRLYWYRQTLGQGPEFLTYFQNEAQLEKSRLLSDRFSAERPKGSFSTLEIQRTEQGDSAMYLCASSFSLTRGLLAKNIQYFGAGTRLSVL.

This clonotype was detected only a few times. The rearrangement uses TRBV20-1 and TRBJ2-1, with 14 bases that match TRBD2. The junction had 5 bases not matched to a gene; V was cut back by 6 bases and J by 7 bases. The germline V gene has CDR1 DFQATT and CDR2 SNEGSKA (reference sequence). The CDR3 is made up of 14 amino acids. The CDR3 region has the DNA TGCAGTGCATTGGGACTAGCGGGAGCGAATGAGCAGTTCTTC. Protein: CSALGLAGANEQFF.

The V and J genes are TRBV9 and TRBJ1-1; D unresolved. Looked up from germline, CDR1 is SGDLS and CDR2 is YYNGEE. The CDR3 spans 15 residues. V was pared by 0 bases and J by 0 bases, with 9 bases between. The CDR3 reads CASSVDGVMNTEAFF. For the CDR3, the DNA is TGTGCCAGCAGCGTAGACGGAGTGATGAACACTGAAGCTTTCTTT.

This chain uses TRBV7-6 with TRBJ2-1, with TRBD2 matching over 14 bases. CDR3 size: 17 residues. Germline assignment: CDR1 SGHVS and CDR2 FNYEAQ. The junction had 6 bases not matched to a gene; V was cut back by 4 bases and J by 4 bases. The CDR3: CASSWRTSGGRYNEQFF. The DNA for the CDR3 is TGTGCCAGCAGCTGGAGGACTAGCGGGGGGCGATACAATGAGCAGTTCTTC.

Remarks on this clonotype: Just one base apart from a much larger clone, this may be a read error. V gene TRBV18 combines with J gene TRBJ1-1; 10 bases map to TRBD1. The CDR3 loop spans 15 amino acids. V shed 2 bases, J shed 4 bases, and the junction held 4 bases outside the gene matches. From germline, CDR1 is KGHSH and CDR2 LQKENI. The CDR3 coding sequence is TGTGCCAGCTCACCATCGCGGACAGGGGGCACTGAAGCTTTCTTT. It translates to CASSPSRTGGTEAFF.

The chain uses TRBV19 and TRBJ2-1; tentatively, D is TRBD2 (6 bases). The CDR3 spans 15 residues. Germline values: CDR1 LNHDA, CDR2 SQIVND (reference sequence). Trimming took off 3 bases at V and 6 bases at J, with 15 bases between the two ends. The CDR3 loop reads CASSMRGISGNEQFF. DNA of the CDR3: TGTGCCAGTAGTATGCGCGGGATAAGCGGCAATGAGCAGTTCTTC.

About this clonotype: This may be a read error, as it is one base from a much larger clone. The DNA for the CDR3 is TGTACCACCCGCCCCCGGAGGGGACAGGGAACGGGCGAGCAGTACTTC. As protein: CTTRPRRGQGTGEQYF. V and J are TRBV19 and TRBJ2-7, with 9 bases aligning to TRBD1. This CDR3 is built from 16 residues. The V gene's germline CDR1 is LNHDA and CDR2 SQIVND (reference sequence). The full variable domain, its missing parts supplied by reference TRBV19 and TRBJ2-7, is DGGITQSPKYLFRKEGQNVTLSCEQNLNHDAMYWYRQDPGQGLRLIYYSQIVNDFQKGDIAEGYSVSREKKESFPLTVTSAQKNPTAFYLCTTRPRRGQGTGEQYFGPGTRLTVT.

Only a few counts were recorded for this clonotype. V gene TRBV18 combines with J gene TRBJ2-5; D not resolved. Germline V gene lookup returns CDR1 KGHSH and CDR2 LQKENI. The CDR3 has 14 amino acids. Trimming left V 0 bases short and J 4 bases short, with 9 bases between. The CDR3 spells CASSPPLSRETQYF. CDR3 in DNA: TGTGCCAGCTCACCACCCTTGAGTAGAGAGACCCAGTACTTC.

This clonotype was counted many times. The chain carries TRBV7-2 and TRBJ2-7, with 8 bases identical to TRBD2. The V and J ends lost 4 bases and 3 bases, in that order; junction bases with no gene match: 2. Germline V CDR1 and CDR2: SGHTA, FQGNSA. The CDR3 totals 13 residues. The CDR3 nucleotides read TGTGCCAGCAGCTCTAGCGGGTACTACGAGCAGTACTTC. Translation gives CASSSSGYYEQYF. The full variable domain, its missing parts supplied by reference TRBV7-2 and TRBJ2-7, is GAGVSQSPSNKVTEKGKDVELRCDPISGHTALYWYRQSLGQGLEFLIYFQGNSAPDKSGLPSDRFSAERTGGSVSTLTIQRTQQEDSAVYLCASSSSGYYEQYFGPGTRLTVT.

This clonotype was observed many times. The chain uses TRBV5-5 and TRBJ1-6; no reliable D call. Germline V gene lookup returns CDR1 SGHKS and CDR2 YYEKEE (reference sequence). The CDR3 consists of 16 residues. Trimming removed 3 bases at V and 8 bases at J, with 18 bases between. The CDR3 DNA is TGTGCCAGCAGCTCTCGCGGAGGGAGAGGAGATTCACCCCTCCACTTT. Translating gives CASSSRGGRGDSPLHF.

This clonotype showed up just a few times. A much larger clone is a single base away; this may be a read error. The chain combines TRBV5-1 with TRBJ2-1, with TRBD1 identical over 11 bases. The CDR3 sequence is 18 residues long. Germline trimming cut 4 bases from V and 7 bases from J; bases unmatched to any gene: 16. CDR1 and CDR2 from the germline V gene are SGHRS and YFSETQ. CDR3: CASSTDRGLAGVRNEQFF. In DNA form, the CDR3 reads TGCGCCAGCAGCACGGACAGGGGGCTGGCGGGAGTAAGAAATGAGCAGTTCTTC.

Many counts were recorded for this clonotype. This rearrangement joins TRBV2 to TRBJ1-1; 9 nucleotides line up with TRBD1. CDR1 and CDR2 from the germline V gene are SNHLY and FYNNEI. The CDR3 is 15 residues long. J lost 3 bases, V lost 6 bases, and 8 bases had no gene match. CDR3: CASRGQGSLDTEAFF. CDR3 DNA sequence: TGTGCCAGCAGGGGACAGGGTTCGTTGGACACTGAAGCTTTCTTT. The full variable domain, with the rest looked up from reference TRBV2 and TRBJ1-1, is EPEVTQTPSHQVTQMGQEVILRCVPISNHLYFYWYRQILGQKVEFLVSFYNNEISEKSEIFDDQFSVERPDGSNFTLKIRSTKLEDSAMYFCASRGQGSLDTEAFFGQGTRLTVV.

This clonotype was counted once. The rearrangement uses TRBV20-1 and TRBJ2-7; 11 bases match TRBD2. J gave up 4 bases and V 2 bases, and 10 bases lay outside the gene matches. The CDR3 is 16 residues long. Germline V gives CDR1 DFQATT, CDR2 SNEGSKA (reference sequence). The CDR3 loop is CSARPNPGTSGYEQYF. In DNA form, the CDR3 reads TGCAGTGCTAGACCCAACCCCGGGACTAGCGGATACGAGCAGTACTTC.